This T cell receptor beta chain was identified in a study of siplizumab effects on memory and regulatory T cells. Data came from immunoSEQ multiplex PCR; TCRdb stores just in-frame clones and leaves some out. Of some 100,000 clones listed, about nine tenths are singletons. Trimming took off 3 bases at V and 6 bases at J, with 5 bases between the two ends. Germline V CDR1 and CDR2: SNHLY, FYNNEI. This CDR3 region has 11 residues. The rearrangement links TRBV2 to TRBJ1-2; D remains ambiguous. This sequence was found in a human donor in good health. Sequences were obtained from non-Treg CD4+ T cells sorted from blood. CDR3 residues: CASSEVDGYTF. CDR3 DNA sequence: TGTGCCAGCAGTGAGGTCGATGGCTACACCTTC.